The 13 T cell receptor beta chains reported below all come from one sample, sequenced in a study of OX40 agonist ivuxolimab in advanced cancers. Clones were read by immunoSEQ multiplex PCR, and TCRdb kept only the in-frame ones, dropping some. This sample has about 58,000 clones, with 83% found just once. The sequences come from CD4+ or CD8+ T cells sorted from blood, collected in a trial of the OX40 agonist ivuxolimab. These receptors came from an adult with an advanced solid tumor such as melanoma, head and neck, liver or kidney cancer.

The CDR3: CASNPGSPAETQYF. The CDR3, as DNA: TGCGCCAGCAACCCGGGATCCCCGGCGGAGACCCAGTACTTC. V usage is TRBV5-1 and J usage is TRBJ2-5, with TRBD2 as a possible D gene (5 bases). Per the germline V gene, CDR1 is SGHRS and CDR2 is YFSETQ. The CDR3 consists of 14 residues. The V end lost 6 bases, the J end lost 5 bases, and 17 bases lay between the germline ends.

V gene TRBV18 combines with J gene TRBJ2-7; 10 bases match TRBD2. The CDR3 contains 16 residues. V shed 3 bases, J shed 6 bases, and the junction held 11 bases outside the gene matches. Germline V gives CDR1 KGHSH, CDR2 LQKENI. CDR3: CASSPVVSGGATEQYF. Written as DNA, the CDR3 is TGTGCCAGCTCACCCGTCGTCAGCGGGGGGGCTACCGAGCAGTACTTC. The full variable domain, rest sourced from reference TRBV18 and TRBJ2-7, is NAGVMQNPRHLVRRRGQEARLRCSPMKGHSHVYWYRQLPEEGLKFMVYLQKENIIDESGMPKERFSAEFPKEGPSILRIQQVVRGDSAAYFCASSPVVSGGATEQYFGPGTRLTVT.

V and J are TRBV6-5 and TRBJ2-7; TRBD1 aligns across 9 bases. The V gene's germline CDR1 is MNHEY and CDR2 SVGAGI. Trimming removed 8 bases from V and 3 bases from J; junction bases left unmatched: 8. This CDR3 is 14 amino acids long. This chain's CDR3 is CASGPGGQGYEQYF. The CDR3 region has the DNA TGTGCCAGCGGCCCGGGGGGACAGGGCTACGAGCAGTACTTC.

This clone has only a few counts. V and J are TRBV27 and TRBJ2-7, with TRBD1 matching 9 bases. V lost 8 bases to trimming and J lost 6 bases; unmatched junction nucleotides: 11. The length of the CDR3 is 14 residues. The germline V gene has CDR1 MNHEY and CDR2 SMNVEV (reference sequence). The CDR3 nucleotides are TGTGCCAGCCATCGACAGGGGGGGTTTGGCGAGCAGTACTTC. Its protein is CASHRQGGFGEQYF.

V and J are TRBV7-3 and TRBJ1-1; D is perhaps TRBD1 (5 bases). Germline CDR1 SGHTA, CDR2 FQGTGA. Trimming removed 5 bases from V and 11 bases from J, with 18 bases in between. CDR3 size: 13 residues. The CDR3 sequence is CASSRASGMGAFF. CDR3 bases: TGTGCCAGCAGCCGTGCTTCAGGGATGGGCGCTTTCTTT.

The chain is built from TRBV6-5 and TRBJ1-1; the D gene is possibly TRBD1 (5 bases). From germline, CDR1 is MNHEY and CDR2 SVGAGI. Trimming took off 4 bases at V and 5 bases at J, with 17 bases between the two ends. CDR3 length: 15 residues. The DNA for the CDR3 is TGTGCCAGCAGTTTGGGGGGAAGGGTGGAAACTGAAGCTTTCTTT. Protein: CASSLGGRVETEAFF.

The V and J genes are TRBV19 and TRBJ1-6; TRBD1 matches at 10 bases. V lost 4 bases, J lost 10 bases, and 7 bases stayed unmatched. Germline V gene lookup returns CDR1 LNHDA and CDR2 SQIVND (reference sequence). The CDR3 length is 15 residues. For the CDR3, the DNA is TGTGCCAGTAGTACCCGGACAGGGGGTGGATCACCCCTCCACTTT. Translated, it gives CASSTRTGGGSPLHF.

The chain has TRBV19 and TRBJ1-5, with D possibly being TRBD1 (5 bases). V lost 3 bases to trimming and J lost 2 bases, with 11 bases between them. Germline CDR1 LNHDA, CDR2 SQIVND (reference sequence). This CDR3 contains 15 residues. This CDR3 reads CASSIQGWGNQPQHF. In DNA form, the CDR3 reads TGTGCCAGTAGTATCCAGGGATGGGGCAATCAGCCCCAGCATTTT.

The chain joins TRBV12-5 to TRBJ1-6; D unresolved. Between the trimmed V and J ends, which lost 6 bases and 6 bases, there was a span of 18 bases. The CDR3 spans 16 residues. Germline V gene lookup returns CDR1 LGHNT and CDR2 FRNRAP. The CDR3 spells CASGPSPNVGNSPLHF. CDR3 in DNA: TGTGCTAGTGGCCCTTCACCTAATGTCGGTAATTCACCCCTCCACTTT.

The chain is built from TRBV5-1 and TRBJ1-1; D remains unclear. V lost 2 bases and J lost 3, with 14 bases in between. The CDR3 covers 15 residues. Germline V lookup: CDR1 SGHRS, CDR2 YFSETQ. CDR3 amino acids: CASSLGGLMDTEAFF. Written as DNA, the CDR3 is TGCGCCAGCAGCTTAGGCGGACTTATGGACACTGAAGCTTTCTTT.

This clone was seen a few times. The V and J genes are TRBV6-6 and TRBJ2-7; D is unclear. Trimming removed 2 bases from V and 3 bases from J, with 8 bases in between. This CDR3 spans 13 amino acids. Per the germline V gene, CDR1 is MNHNY and CDR2 is SVGAGI (reference sequence). CDR3 protein: CASSYQRDYEQYF. Here the CDR3 DNA reads TGTGCCAGCAGTTACCAAAGAGACTACGAGCAGTACTTC.

The chain employs TRBV9 and TRBJ2-3; D is undetermined. In germline, CDR1 is SGDLS, CDR2 YYNGEE. The V end lost 2 bases, the J end lost 3 bases, and 13 bases lay between the germline ends. The CDR3 contains 15 residues. The CDR3: CASSVGSGRTDTQYF. The CDR3 DNA reads TGTGCCAGCAGCGTCGGATCTGGCAGGACAGATACGCAGTATTTT.

The V gene is TRBV7-2, the J gene TRBJ2-2; TRBD2 matches at 11 bases. This CDR3 comprises 17 residues. Germline lookup yields CDR1 SGHTA and CDR2 FQGNSA. Unmatched junction bases numbered 6, after V lost 5 bases and J lost 1 base. CDR3 DNA sequence: TGTGCCAGCAGCAGATCTACTAGCGGGGGGAACACCGGGGAGCTGTTTTTT. Translated, it gives CASSRSTSGGNTGELFF. Full variable domain (remainder filled in from reference TRBV7-2 and TRBJ2-2): GAGVSQSPSNKVTEKGKDVELRCDPISGHTALYWYRQSLGQGLEFLIYFQGNSAPDKSGLPSDRFSAERTGGSVSTLTIQRTQQEDSAVYLCASSRSTSGGNTGELFFGEGSRLTVL.